Described below is a single T cell receptor beta chain sequence and its context. Its recognized antigen is unknown. No clone much larger than this one lies a single base away; base qualities are absent. These data belong to a study of regulatory T cells in long-lasting Graves disease (dated by TCRdb to about 2021). Describing the broader study: Persistent Graves' disease meant more than 5 years of antithyroid drug treatment with TSH receptor autoantibodies that stayed positive. Patients with persistent Graves' disease were compared with patients with newly diagnosed Graves' disease using TCR sequencing and RNA sequencing of peripheral blood. The study was registered as a clinical trial and conducted in China. A total of about 33 samples underwent TCR sequencing, from 13 patients with persistent Graves' disease and approximately 20 patients with newly diagnosed Graves' disease. Antithyroid drugs had been taken for 8.5 to 12 years on average by persistent Graves' disease patients in the clinical cohort.

Explained via the paper, the time point label denotes: persistent/refractory GD, antithyroid drugs over 5 years with positive TRAb. For both TCR sequencing and RNA sequencing, RNA was extracted from PBMCs using TRIzol. Graves' disease was diagnosed according to American Thyroid Association guidelines. The patients came from an endocrinology department in Xi'an, China. Each patient gave 7 to 9.5 milliliters of peripheral blood, collected in an EDTA anticoagulant tube. Ficoll Paque Plus density gradient separation was used to isolate PBMCs, and no further T cell sorting was performed. An Agilent 2100 Bioanalyzer and agarose gel were used to check RNA quality, while a NanoDrop 2000 measured RNA concentration. Study-wide conclusions, independent of this receptor: Only peripheral blood was studied, because thyroid tissue, the primary lesion, was inaccessible. Persistent patients shared more public clonotypes among themselves (roughly 2,700) than newly diagnosed patients did (about 900). Sequencing and analysis were restricted to the TCR beta chain. Persistent Graves' disease patients showed lower TCR Shannon entropy and fewer highly expanded clones than newly diagnosed patients, suggesting clonal expansion. The authors acknowledged the small sample size as a limitation that may reduce accuracy.

Libraries were made using multiplex PCR. The run used an Illumina HiSeq 4000. TCR beta libraries were built with iRepertoire HTBI primers and Arm-PCR amplification of CDR3 regions. Before sequencing, the PCR products underwent gel purification. Regarding the original processing steps: A total of some 60 TRBV and 14 TRBJ segments were identified across samples and were used for gene usage analysis of CDR3 amino acid clonotypes. COPE and FqMerger were used to merge the filtered high-quality paired reads into contigs. BLAST was used to align contigs to IMGT TRBV, TRBD and TRBJ reference genes, with CDR3 defined following IMGT. Any clonotype with a frequency above 0.1% was classified as a highly expanded clone. Repertoire diversity was measured by Shannon entropy, and V-J evenness by the Gini coefficient. A clonotype was considered public if more than one individual shared it. Clones were called with MiXCR by TCRdb after fastp trimmed the public reads at Q25, and only in-frame beta chains were retained. Rows are unified per CDR3 protein, each entry keeping the most common DNA and genes. These V and J calls are TCRdb output, not the study's own analysis. The table for this sample lists more than 300,000 distinct CDR3 sequences; 20% to 25% of them were counted only once. The top ten clones comprise 25% to 35% of the sample.

The TCR was taken from a woman between 40 and 55 years old with Graves disease. Donor details come from another sample of the same person, matched by shared clones. The sample consisted of peripheral blood mononuclear cells (PBMCs), taken when the disease was refractory, from a patient treated with antithyroid drugs.

The CDR3 protein is CASSSQGNNSPLHF. The nucleotide sequence reads TGTGCCAGCAGCTCTCAGGGAAATAATTCACCCCTCCACTTT. The chain employs TRBV7-3 and TRBJ1-6; the D gene is perhaps TRBD1, from 5 matching bases. From a lookup of the germline V gene, CDR1 and CDR2 are SGHTA and FQGTGA. Taken from cysteine to phenylalanine, the CDR3 has 14 residues. Just the 42-base CDR3 DNA is kept, in frame starting at base 1. Deletion took 4 bases off V and 5 bases off J, with a span of 9 bases between the germline ends. With the rest looked up from the reference TRBV7-3 and TRBJ1-6 genes rather than sequenced, the full variable domain is GAGVSQTPSNKVTEKGKYVELRCDPISGHTALYWYRQSLGQGPEFLIYFQGTGAADDSGLPNDRFFAVRPEGSVSTLKIQRTERGDSAVYLCASSSQGNNSPLHFGNGTRLTVT.